This T cell receptor beta chain stems from a study of blood T cell repertoires in COVID-19. Turning to the study itself: There were acute and convalescent COVID-19 samples, and they came from the United States, Italy and Spain.

V was pared by 6 bases and J by 4 bases, with 10 bases between. The CDR3 is 12 amino acids. TCRdb's table, derived via immunoSEQ multiplex PCR, lists solely in-frame clones and lacks some. The sample includes under 200,000 clones, approximately 81% of them seen just once. This receptor was obtained from a young man with active or convalescent COVID-19. This chain links TRBV12-3 or TRBV12-4 with TRBJ2-7; D unresolved. The sequenced material came from peripheral blood. CDR3 in amino acids: CASSFQVYEQYF. DNA for the CDR3: TGTGCCAGCAGCTTCCAGGTGTACGAGCAGTACTTC.